Listed below are T cell receptor beta chains from one sample, sequenced in a study of blood T cell repertoires in COVID-19. Sequencing used immunoSEQ multiplex PCR; TCRdb keeps in-frame clones, though not all of them. The sample yields about 150,000 clones, over 80% seen once. Specimen: PBMCs or T cells enriched from blood (not recorded which). The source is a woman aged 35 to 49 who had recovered from COVID-19. CDR3s include the opening cysteine and the closing phenylalanine or tryptophan. A D gene is named only where the DNA matches it firmly. Part of the rows lack a size; the others show once, few, many or a class for expanded clones.

abundance,v_gene,j_gene,d_gene,CDR3nt,CDR3aa
few,TRBV6-6,TRBJ1-5,.,TGTGCCAGCAGTATTTCCGGGGGGCAGCCCCAGCATTTT,CASSISGGQPQHF
.,TRBV5-4,TRBJ2-3,TRBD2,TGTGCCAGCAGCTCGGGACTAGCCCTCGGGGTCGATACGCAGTATTTT,CASSSGLALGVDTQYF
.,TRBV7-9,TRBJ2-4,TRBD1,TGTGCCAGCAGCCAACCCGGACAGGGGGGAGTTCAGTACTTC,CASSQPGQGGVQYF
.,TRBV28,TRBJ1-5,TRBD1,TGTGCCAGCAGTGTATCGGGACAGGGGGCGAATCAGCCCCAGCATTTT,CASSVSGQGANQPQHF
.,TRBV28,TRBJ2-1,TRBD2,TGTGCCAGCAGTTTAGGGTGGACTAGCGGGAGCCGGAGCTCCTACAATGAGCAGTTCTTC,CASSLGWTSGSRSSYNEQFF
.,TRBV6-1,TRBJ2-7,.,TGTGCCAGCAGTGAAGTGGGAGTCCTCTACGAGCAGTACTTC,CASSEVGVLYEQYF
few,TRBV5-1,TRBJ1-1,.,TGCGCCAGCAGTAGCGGGGGTGAAGCTTTCTTT,CASSSGGEAFF
.,TRBV5-1,TRBJ2-6,TRBD1,TGCGCCAGCAGCGTGGGGACAGTCGATTACTCTGGGGCCAACGTCCTGACTTTC,CASSVGTVDYSGANVLTF
.,TRBV4-2,TRBJ1-1,.,TGTGCCAGCAGCCAAGACTACAGGGACATGAACACTGAAGCTTTCTTT,CASSQDYRDMNTEAFF
.,TRBV3-1/TRBV3-2,TRBJ1-1,.,TGTGCCAGCAGCCACGAAGCCCTTGGAGCTTTCTTT,CASSHEALGAFF
.,TRBV5-5,TRBJ2-5,.,TGTGCCAGCAGCTTGGCTCTCCACCAAGAGACCCAGTACTTC,CASSLALHQETQYF
.,TRBV7-6,TRBJ1-2,TRBD1,TGTGCCAGCAGCTTATCAGGGGGCGATGGCTACACCTTC,CASSLSGGDGYTF
.,TRBV9,TRBJ1-1,.,TGTGCCAGCAGAGAACGGGACAAGGGCCCTTTCGACACTGAAGCTTTCTTT,CASRERDKGPFDTEAFF
few,TRBV2,TRBJ1-5,TRBD1,TGTGCCAGCAATCAGGGGGGCCAAAATCAGCCCCAGCATTTT,CASNQGGQNQPQHF
.,TRBV2,TRBJ2-1,TRBD2,TGTGCCAGCTATAGCGGGATCTCCTACAATGAGCAGTTCTTC,CASYSGISYNEQFF
.,TRBV5-1,TRBJ1-1,.,TGCGCCAGCATGAGACAGGCGAACACTGAAGCTTTCTTT,CASMRQANTEAFF
.,TRBV18,TRBJ1-5,.,TGTGCCAGCTCACCAGCACAGTCTAGCAATCAGCCCCAGCATTTT,CASSPAQSSNQPQHF
few,TRBV15,TRBJ1-5,.,TGTGCCACCAGCAGAGATCCGGGTTCCAATCAGCCCCAGCATTTT,CATSRDPGSNQPQHF
.,TRBV3-1/TRBV3-2,TRBJ2-2,.,TGTGCCAGCAGCCAACTTCAGGGTTTCGCCGGGGAGCTGTTTTTT,CASSQLQGFAGELFF
once,TRBV30,TRBJ2-5,TRBD2,TGTGCCTGGAGTGTACTGGGACTAGCAGTCAAAGAGACCCAGTACTTC,CAWSVLGLAVKETQYF
.,TRBV27,TRBJ2-3,.,TGTGCCAGCAGTTTCCCGGGGGATACGCAGTATTTT,CASSFPGDTQYF
.,TRBV12-3/TRBV12-4,TRBJ1-2,.,TGTGCCAGCAGTTCCGGCGGGACTAGGGGCTACACCTTC,CASSSGGTRGYTF
.,TRBV27,TRBJ1-6,.,TGTGCCAGCAGGGAGTCGAATTCACCCCTCCACTTT,CASRESNSPLHF
.,TRBV19,TRBJ1-2,.,TGTGCCAGTAGTGTTCAGGGGTCGAACTATGGCTACACCTTC,CASSVQGSNYGYTF
.,TRBV5-4,TRBJ1-3,.,TGTGCCAGCAGCTTGGAGCAGGTTGGAAACACCATATATTTT,CASSLEQVGNTIYF
.,TRBV5-1,TRBJ2-2,.,TGCGCCAGCAGCTTTGTCCAGACAAACACCGGGGAGCTGTTTTTT,CASSFVQTNTGELFF
.,TRBV30,TRBJ1-5,.,TGTGCCTGGTCTCGGAGCGGGGCTGGCAATCAGCCCCAGCATTTT,CAWSRSGAGNQPQHF
.,TRBV7-9,TRBJ2-1,TRBD2,TGTGCCAGCAGCCAACTAGCGGGAGCGGGAAATGAGCAGTTCTTC,CASSQLAGAGNEQFF
.,TRBV5-8,TRBJ2-1,TRBD1,TGTGCCATCGGACAGGGGGGGCTCAATGAGCAGTTCTTC,CAIGQGGLNEQFF
.,TRBV29-1,TRBJ1-2,.,TGCAGCGCCCGAGGGGACACCGGCTATGGCTACACCTTC,CSARGDTGYGYTF
.,TRBV4-2,TRBJ2-7,TRBD1,TGTGCCAGCAGCCAGAATCTCGACAGGGGCTACGAGCAGTACTTC,CASSQNLDRGYEQYF
.,TRBV20-1,TRBJ2-5,.,TGCAGTGCTAGTGCTGCGGGGAGGCAAGAGACCCAGTACTTC,CSASAAGRQETQYF
.,TRBV13,TRBJ2-7,TRBD2,TGTGCCAGCAGCTTAGGAGGATCACTAGCGGCCTACGAGCAGTACTTC,CASSLGGSLAAYEQYF
.,TRBV7-9,TRBJ1-2,.,TGTGCCAGCAGCACGACGGGAGGGACCACGGGGGGCTACACCTTC,CASSTTGGTTGGYTF
.,TRBV18,TRBJ2-7,.,TGTGCCAGCTCACCACCTGAGCGGAAATCCTACGAGCAGTACTTC,CASSPPERKSYEQYF
.,TRBV27,TRBJ2-2,TRBD1,TGTGCCAGCCGACAGGGGGCTGGCGGGGAGCTGTTTTTT,CASRQGAGGELFF
.,TRBV12-3/TRBV12-4,TRBJ2-3,TRBD2,TGTGCCAGCACCGTTATGGGAGGGACGCAGTATTTT,CASTVMGGTQYF
.,TRBV9,TRBJ1-1,.,TGTGCCAGCAGCCCTTCGACAGGAAAGAACACTGAAGCTTTCTTT,CASSPSTGKNTEAFF
.,TRBV30,TRBJ1-1,.,TGTGCCTGGAGTGTAAGGAGGCACAGGGTGAACACTGAAGCTTTCTTT,CAWSVRRHRVNTEAFF
.,TRBV2,TRBJ1-5,TRBD1,TGTGCCAGCAGTTTACAGGGGGCTGGCCAGCCCCAGCATTTT,CASSLQGAGQPQHF
.,TRBV4-1,TRBJ1-3,TRBD1,TGCGCCAGCAGCCAGATCTCAAGGGACAGGGAAAGAAACACCATATATTTT,CASSQISRDRERNTIYF
.,TRBV4-1,TRBJ1-1,.,TGCGCCAGCAGCCAAGGGCAGGCGCTAATTTCCGAGTACCATGGAGCTTTCTTT,CASSQGQALISEYHGAFF